The table lists the clone carrying this TCR beta chain with a few counts. Its antigen is not known. The source of the sample is a study of T-cell memory formation after mild COVID-19. Study-level results: Of the contracting clones, CD4+ ones lay mainly in CM and EM, and CD8+ ones in EMRA.

Each CDR3 protein gets one entry after TCRdb re-called the 5' RACE reads with MiXCR. The top ten hold roughly 14% of the sample, which has 350,000 to 500,000 distinct CDR3 sequences, 20% to 30% seen once. CDR3 length: 14 residues. J gave up 5 bases and V 4 bases, and 6 bases lay outside the gene matches. This chain links TRBV12-3 or TRBV12-4 with TRBJ2-7; 9 bases align to TRBD1. This sequence originates from an adult woman who had mild COVID-19 (a few samples of this study predate the infection). Cell type and time point are not known. The sample was PBMCs or a T cell subset sorted from them (not recorded which). The CDR3 DNA follows: TGTGCCAGCAGTTGGGGACAGGGTTCCCACGAGCAGTACTTC. Its protein is CASSWGQGSHEQYF.